The present T cell receptor beta chain was sequenced within a study of identifying expanded T cells in peripheral blood. J lost 0 bases, V lost 4 bases, and 7 bases had no gene match. Germline loops: CDR1 MGHRA, CDR2 YSYEKL. The CDR3 consists of 16 residues. Here immunoSEQ multiplex PCR was the method, and the copy in TCRdb shows in-frame clones only, minus some. The sample consists of 95,000 or so clones, approximately 84% of them appearing once. The sample consisted of blood. The chain uses TRBV4-1 and TRBJ1-1; 8 nucleotides line up with TRBD1. The TCR was taken from a person aged 18 to 75 in good health. This CDR3 is CASSPSRTGMNTEAFF. Here the CDR3 DNA reads TGCGCCAGCAGCCCAAGCAGGACAGGGATGAACACTGAAGCTTTCTTT.